A single T cell receptor beta chain is shown here with its context. Time point specified: persistent/refractory GD, antithyroid drugs over 5 years with positive TRAb. PBMC-extracted RNA yielded the TCR library. CDR1 and CDR2 (germline): MNHNS, SASEGT. The CDR3 totals 14 residues. The trim removed 6 bases at V and 7 bases at J, leaving 6 bases unmatched. This record belongs to a study of regulatory T cells in long-lasting Graves disease. Researchers made TCR beta libraries by using iRepertoire HTBI primers and running Arm-PCR on CDR3 regions. Each CDR3 protein gets one entry after TCRdb re-called the multiplex PCR reads with MiXCR. Among about 430,000 distinct CDR3 sequences listed, over 20% were seen once.

Sequenced here: peripheral blood mononuclear cells (PBMCs), sampled when the disease was refractory, from a patient treated with antithyroid drugs. This receptor was identified in a female donor with Graves disease. The V call is TRBV6-1, the J call TRBJ2-1; 10 nucleotides line up with TRBD2. The CDR3 here is CASRLAGKENEQFF. CDR3 DNA: TGTGCCAGCAGACTAGCGGGAAAGGAGAATGAGCAGTTCTTC.